This T cell receptor beta chain is drawn from a study of glioma-infiltrating T cells. Study-level points and caveats: Gliomas, especially low-grade, showed above-expected tissue-blood divergence; non-neoplastic patients showed below.

Using RNA template, CDR3s of TCR alpha and beta were amplified with iRepertoire arm-PCR. Using its own MiXCR run on the multiplex PCR reads, TCRdb lists one record per CDR3 protein. The sample gives a few hundred thousand distinct CDR3 sequences, roughly 41% of which show up once; approximately 12% is in the top ten. V lost 5 bases to trimming and J lost 4 bases, with 11 bases between them. Germline V CDR1 and CDR2: ENHRY, SYGVKD. The CDR3 spans 14 residues. To note about this clonotype: Its antigen is currently unknown. This may arise from a read error, as a much more abundant clone is one base away.

The V call is TRBV10-3, the J call TRBJ2-2; D is unresolved. The sequenced sample was glioma tissue, nonneoplastic brain tissue, or PBMCs (not recorded which). This TCR was recovered from a human donor with low-grade glioma or glioblastoma, undergoing nonglioma brain surgery, or in good health (not recorded which). The CDR3 protein is CAISYSQSTGELFF. The CDR3 DNA reads as TGTGCCATCAGTTACTCCCAGAGCACCGGGGAGCTGTTTTTT.